This T cell receptor beta chain was documented in a study of shared clonotypes between healthy human individuals. Across the study: Those who served as donors were a couple of women and three men between the ages of 18 and 49.

The method was immunoSEQ multiplex PCR; TCRdb's version includes in-frame clones alone and lacks a portion of them. This table has roughly 1,100,000 clones, approximately 76% appearing once. Sequenced: memory CD4+ T cells sorted from blood. Stated subset: CD45RA-negative fraction. This sequence originates from a man between 18 and 35 years old in good health.

The CDR3 protein is CASSRGTSGASGELFF. The CDR3 DNA sequence: TGTGCCAGCAGTAGGGGAACTAGCGGGGCCTCCGGGGAGCTGTTTTTT. The chain joins TRBV6-4 to TRBJ2-2; 10 nucleotides match TRBD2. V was pared by 5 bases and J by 6 bases, with 9 bases of the junction left unmatched. The CDR3 loop spans 16 amino acids. CDR1 is MRHNA, CDR2 SNTAGT, per germline.